Presented here are 14 T cell receptor beta chains from one specimen sequenced in a study of T cells after yellow fever vaccination. TCRdb reanalysed the 5' RACE reads using MiXCR and keeps one entry per CDR3 protein. The repertoire holds approximately 510,000 distinct CDR3 sequences, with roughly a fifth as singletons. Sequencing used PBMCs, obtained roughly 20 days after the first yellow fever vaccination. These receptors originate from a man aged 18 to 30 who received the YFV17D yellow fever vaccine.

The chain is built from TRBV5-1 and TRBJ2-7; D remains unclear. CDR3 length: 13 residues. Looked up from germline, CDR1 is SGHRS and CDR2 is YFSETQ. Trimming removed 4 bases from V and 2 bases from J, with 10 bases in between. CDR3 DNA: TGCGCCAGCAGCCCGGTCCAGGCCTACGAGCAGTACTTC. It encodes CASSPVQAYEQYF.

The table lists this clonotype with many counts. The genes are TRBV12-3 or TRBV12-4 and TRBJ1-1, with TRBD1 matching over 7 bases. Trimming at V came to 5 bases and at J to 5 bases, leaving 5 bases not matched to a gene. This CDR3 has 13 amino acids. The CDR3 reads CASSTGEGTEAFF. The CDR3 coding sequence is TGTGCCAGCAGTACAGGGGAGGGAACTGAAGCTTTCTTT.

A few counts support this clonotype. The chain links TRBV6-5 to TRBJ1-3, with unresolved D. The germline gives CDR1 MNHEY, CDR2 SVGAGI. This CDR3 region has 13 residues. Trimming removed 0 bases at V and 2 bases at J, with 2 bases between. The chain's CDR3 is CASSYSTGNTIYF. The DNA for the CDR3 is TGTGCCAGCAGTTACTCGACTGGAAACACCATATATTTT.

This clonotype was seen a handful of times. CDR3 sequence reads: CASTSRGGQETQYF. CDR3 coding DNA: TGTGCCAGCACCTCCAGGGGGGGCCAAGAGACCCAGTACTTC. The chain carries TRBV3-1 and TRBJ2-5; D tentatively reads TRBD1 or TRBD2 (7 bases each). Trimming cost V 7 bases and J 1 base, with 13 bases left between them. Germline V CDR1 and CDR2: LGHDT, YNNKEL (reference sequence). The CDR3 is 14 amino acids.

Only a few counts were recorded for this clonotype. The chain has TRBV7-8 and TRBJ1-1, with TRBD1 as a possible D gene (6 bases). CDR3 size: 13 residues. CDR1 and CDR2 (germline): SGHVS, FQNEAQ. V dropped 1 base and J dropped 11 bases, with 14 bases sitting between them. CDR3: CASSLEGGMGAFF. The CDR3 coding sequence is TGTGCCAGCAGCTTAGAGGGGGGGATGGGGGCTTTCTTT.

The genes are TRBV5-1 and TRBJ2-1; 7 bases map to TRBD2. In germline, CDR1 is SGHRS, CDR2 YFSETQ. The CDR3 is made up of 15 amino acids. V was pared by 0 bases and J by 8 bases, with 8 bases of the junction left unmatched. CDR3 in DNA: TGCGCCAGCAGCTTGGGGGGGGGAAAGCTCTATGAGCAGTTCTTC. Translating it yields CASSLGGGKLYEQFF.

This clonotype showed up just once. The rearrangement joins TRBV20-1 to TRBJ2-1; 7 nucleotides match TRBD2. The CDR3 spans 16 residues. Germline V gene lookup returns CDR1 DFQATT and CDR2 SNEGSKA (reference sequence). With 3 bases clipped from V and 3 bases from J, the junction kept 11 bases outside the gene matches. The CDR3 nucleotides read TGCAGTGCTAGCCTAGGATTAGCGGGCGACTACAATGAGCAGTTCTTC. Translation: CSASLGLAGDYNEQFF.

This clonotype has a handful of counts. V usage is TRBV7-8 and J usage is TRBJ2-4; tentatively, D is TRBD2 (5 bases). V lost 0 bases and J 6 bases, leaving 9 bases between the germline ends. The CDR3 is 14 amino acids. The germline gives CDR1 SGHVS, CDR2 FQNEAQ. The CDR3 protein is CASSLAREVNIQYF. In DNA, the CDR3 is TGTGCCAGCAGCTTAGCGAGGGAAGTAAACATTCAGTACTTC.

This clonotype was counted only a few times. The rearrangement joins TRBV2 to TRBJ1-4; 8 bases are shared with TRBD1. Trimming cost V 7 bases and J 5 bases; bases outside gene matches: 3. This CDR3 spans 13 amino acids. The germline gives CDR1 SNHLY, CDR2 FYNNEI. The CDR3 DNA reads TGTGCCAGCACCGGGACAGGCAATGAAAAACTGTTTTTT. This encodes CASTGTGNEKLFF.

V and J are TRBV4-2 and TRBJ1-3; TRBD1 agrees at 7 bases. This CDR3 is 17 amino acids long. Germline CDR1 and CDR2: LGHNA and YNFKEQ. V lost 3 bases and J lost 2; bases outside the gene matches: 10. For the CDR3, the DNA is TGTGCCAGCAGCCAGGCCCGGACAGGTTTGGCTGGAAACACCATATATTTT. Amino acids: CASSQARTGLAGNTIYF.

This clonotype was recorded at least ten times. The V and J genes are TRBV5-4 and TRBJ2-3; either TRBD1 or TRBD2 may supply D (7 bases each). Trimming shortened V by 3 bases and J by 0 bases, and 14 bases separated the two germline ends. The V gene's germline CDR1 is SGHNT and CDR2 YYREEE (reference sequence). The CDR3 extends over 16 amino acids. In DNA form, the CDR3 reads TGTGCCAGCAGCTCGGGGGGACAGACTAGCACAGATACGCAGTATTTT. As protein: CASSSGGQTSTDTQYF.

This chain uses TRBV5-1 with TRBJ2-2; 9 nucleotides line up with TRBD2. The CDR3 contains 16 residues. The germline V gene encodes CDR1 SGHRS and CDR2 YFSETQ. Germline trimming cut 2 bases from V and 4 bases from J; bases unmatched to any gene: 6. The CDR3: CASSFERGALTGELFF. The DNA for the CDR3 is TGCGCCAGCAGCTTCGAGCGGGGGGCCCTCACCGGGGAGCTGTTTTTT.

The chain joins TRBV7-3 to TRBJ2-2; tentative D call: TRBD2 (5 bases). Germline V gene lookup returns CDR1 SGHTA and CDR2 FQGTGA. The CDR3 consists of 15 residues. V was shortened by 5 bases and J by 1 base, with 11 bases between the two germline ends. CDR3 amino acids: CASSPGRENTGELFF. CDR3 nucleotide sequence: TGTGCCAGCAGCCCTGGACGGGAGAACACCGGGGAGCTGTTTTTT.

The genes are TRBV5-1 and TRBJ1-1; perhaps TRBD1 as D (6 bases). The germline V gene has CDR1 SGHRS and CDR2 YFSETQ. V was pared by 1 base and J by 5 bases, with 9 bases between. The CDR3 extends over 13 amino acids. CDR3 in DNA: TGCGCCAGCAGCTTGACAGGGATAACTGAAGCTTTCTTT. Amino acids: CASSLTGITEAFF.